Following are 30 T cell receptor beta chains from one sample sequenced in a study of blood T cell repertoires in COVID-19. Method: immunoSEQ multiplex PCR; TCRdb's copy keeps in-frame clones and lacks some. In the table there are 250,000 to 350,000 clones, over 85% of which are singletons. The sequencing sample was made of PBMCs or T cells enriched from blood (not recorded which). The receptors originated from a woman aged 45 to 65 who had been exposed to COVID-19.

This sequence joins TRBV7-8 and TRBJ1-5; D is undetermined. The germline V and J ends were trimmed by 5 bases and 5 bases, with 19 bases remaining between them. Germline values: CDR1 SGHVS, CDR2 FQNEAQ. The CDR3 has 16 amino acids. As DNA, the CDR3 is TGTGCCAGCAGCCCACGTTTCTATAACAGTGATCAGCCCCAGCATTTT. Its translation is CASSPRFYNSDQPQHF.

The V and J genes are TRBV5-1 and TRBJ2-5; 10 bases are shared with TRBD1. The CDR3 contains 17 residues. CDR1 SGHRS and CDR2 YFSETQ come from the germline V gene. V shed 0 bases, J shed 7 bases, and the junction held 12 bases outside the gene matches. CDR3 sequence reads: CASSLGSGTGDYVTQYF. CDR3 in DNA: TGCGCCAGCAGCTTGGGTTCGGGGACAGGGGATTACGTGACCCAGTACTTC.

The V and J genes are TRBV5-4 and TRBJ2-7; a weak D match, TRBD1 (6 bases). V lost 1 base to trimming and J lost 3 bases, with 8 bases between them. Germline V gene data show CDR1 as SGHNT and CDR2 as YYREEE (reference sequence). The CDR3 covers 13 residues. CDR3 amino acids: CASSLFRGYEQYF. The CDR3 DNA follows: TGTGCCAGCAGCTTGTTCAGGGGCTACGAGCAGTACTTC.

This chain uses TRBV27 with TRBJ1-2, with a possible D match to TRBD1 (6 bases). Trimming stripped 1 base from V and 8 bases from J, with 11 bases between. From germline, CDR1 is MNHEY and CDR2 SMNVEV (reference sequence). The CDR3 runs 13 residues. Here the CDR3 DNA reads TGTGCCAGCAGTTTATGGGGGGGCGCCGGCTACACCTTC. Its translation: CASSLWGGAGYTF.

This chain uses TRBV21-1 with TRBJ1-5; the DNA was not compared with TRBD1, the D call given in the table. TRBV21-1 is classified as a pseudogene. This CDR3 region has 18 residues. The CDR3 here is CASSSSGTGLGSNQPQHF. The CDR3 nucleotides read TGTGCCAGCAGCTCCTCCGGGACAGGGTTGGGGAGCAATCAGCCCCAGCATTTT.

The chain joins TRBV7-2 to TRBJ1-2; perhaps TRBD1 as D (6 bases). Germline CDR1 is SGHTA and CDR2 is FQGNSA. Trimming stripped 5 bases from V and 13 bases from J, with 14 bases between. The CDR3 totals 11 residues. Here the CDR3 reads CASSRTGGLTF. CDR3 in DNA: TGTGCCAGCAGCCGGACGGGGGGCCTCACCTTC.

The genes are TRBV11-1 and TRBJ1-4; D remains ambiguous. V was cut by 4 bases and J by 0 bases, with 9 bases left in between. CDR3 length equals 15 residues. Germline V gene data show CDR1 as SGHAT and CDR2 as FQDESV (reference sequence). Written as DNA, the CDR3 is TGTGCCAGCAGCTCAAGAAGCGCAACTAATGAAAAACTGTTTTTT. Protein: CASSSRSATNEKLFF. Looking up the rest from reference TRBV11-1 and TRBJ1-4 gives the full variable domain: EAEVAQSPRYKITEKSQAVAFWCDPISGHATLYWYRQILGQGPELLVQFQDESVVDDSQLPKDRFSAERLKGVDSTLKIQPAELGDSAMYLCASSSRSATNEKLFFGSGTQLSVL.

Concerning this clone itself: Other DNA sequences of this sample code for an identical CDR3. This rearrangement joins TRBV4-1 to TRBJ2-1; 7 bases fit TRBD2. Germline V gene lookup returns CDR1 MGHRA and CDR2 YSYEKL. Trimming took 2 bases from V and 3 from J; bases not matched to a gene: 7. The CDR3 spans 16 residues. CDR3 nucleotides: TGCGCCAGCAGCCAATCCCTTGCGGGGGTCTACAATGAGCAGTTCTTC. This sequence encodes CASSQSLAGVYNEQFF.

This chain uses TRBV10-3 with TRBJ1-6; D gene uncertain. The CDR3 has 15 amino acids. CDR1 ENHRY and CDR2 SYGVKD come from the germline V gene. The V end was cut by 10 bases, the J end by 0 bases, with 13 bases between. The CDR3 loop is CATTDGSSYNSPLHF. CDR3 DNA: TGTGCCACCACAGACGGGAGCTCCTATAATTCACCCCTCCACTTT.

This clone came up once. The V and J genes are TRBV13 and TRBJ1-1; D gene ambiguous. This CDR3 spans 17 amino acids. The germline CDR1 and CDR2 sequences are PRHDT and FYEKMQ (reference sequence). V lost 4 bases and J lost 1, with 19 bases in between. The CDR3 DNA is TGTGCCAGCAGCTCACCACCTGAAGCGGTTAAGAACACTGAAGCTTTCTTT. As protein: CASSSPPEAVKNTEAFF.

The chain is built from TRBV5-1 and TRBJ2-3; 10 bases map to TRBD1. Per germline, CDR1 SGHRS and CDR2 YFSETQ. V trimming: 2 bases; J trimming: 7 bases; junction bases outside the gene matches: 13. The length of the CDR3 is 17 residues. In nucleotides, the CDR3 is TGCGCCAGCAGCTTCTGGGGCACCGGGACAGGGGAAAATACGCAGTATTTT. As protein: CASSFWGTGTGENTQYF.

V usage is TRBV18 and J usage is TRBJ1-5, with 11 bases lining up with TRBD1. The V and J ends lost 8 bases and 4 bases, in that order; junction bases with no gene match: 7. CDR3 length: 15 amino acids. CDR1 and CDR2 (germline): KGHSH, LQKENI. Written as DNA, the CDR3 is TGTGCCAGCACCGGGACAGGGGGACTTAATCAGCCCCAGCATTTT. Translated, it gives CASTGTGGLNQPQHF.

The rearrangement uses TRBV3-1 (or the pseudogene TRBV3-2) and TRBJ1-3, with 7 bases matching TRBD1. Germline lookup yields CDR1 LGHDT and CDR2 YNNKEL (reference sequence). Trimming took 0 bases from V and 5 from J; bases not matched to a gene: 7. The length of the CDR3 is 16 residues. The CDR3 DNA reads TGTGCCAGCAGCCAAGACAACAGGGGAATGAGAAACACCATATATTTT. Amino acid sequence: CASSQDNRGMRNTIYF.

The rearrangement uses TRBV7-8 and TRBJ2-7; 9 nucleotides match TRBD2. The trim removed 0 bases at V and 3 bases at J, leaving 9 bases unmatched. Looked up from germline, CDR1 is SGHVS and CDR2 is FQNEAQ. The CDR3 has 17 amino acids. The CDR3 spells CASSLAGSGGPNYEQYF. The DNA for the CDR3 is TGTGCCAGCAGCTTAGCGGGTAGCGGGGGACCCAACTACGAGCAGTACTTC.

The CDR3 DNA is TGTGCCGGAGCGGGGGGGCCTCAGGAGACCCAGTACTTC. Protein product: CAGAGGPQETQYF. This chain uses TRBV7-2 with TRBJ2-5; 10 bases map to TRBD2. Germline values: CDR1 SGHTA, CDR2 FQGNSA. The CDR3 has 13 amino acids. The V segment lost 11 bases and the J segment 5 bases; nucleotides outside the gene matches: 8.

The V gene is TRBV5-1, the J gene TRBJ1-1; D ambiguous. The CDR3 is made up of 13 amino acids. Deletions cut 4 bases from V and 0 bases from J, with 7 bases between. Germline V gene sequence: CDR1 SGHRS, CDR2 YFSETQ. The CDR3 DNA sequence: TGCGCCAGCAGCAGAGAACTGAACACTGAAGCTTTCTTT. This sequence encodes CASSRELNTEAFF. The full variable domain, with the rest looked up from reference TRBV5-1 and TRBJ1-1, is KAGVTQTPRYLIKTRGQQVTLSCSPISGHRSVSWYQQTPGQGLQFLFEYFSETQRNKGNFPGRFSGRQFSNSRSEMNVSTLELGDSALYLCASSRELNTEAFFGQGTRLTVV.

The chain is built from TRBV7-9 and TRBJ1-1, with 11 bases fitting TRBD1. V lost 4 bases and J lost 0; bases outside the gene matches: 10. The CDR3 sequence is 18 residues long. CDR1 and CDR2 (germline): SEHNR, FQNEAQ (reference sequence). The CDR3 region has the DNA TGTGCCAGCAGCTCACGGACAGGGGGCGGGAATGTGAACACTGAAGCTTTCTTT. As protein: CASSSRTGGGNVNTEAFF.

This clone was observed a single time. The chain couples TRBV10-3 to TRBJ2-3; TRBD2 might be the D (6 bases). CDR1 is ENHRY and CDR2 is SYGVKD in the germline V gene. V lost 4 bases, J lost 4 bases, and 15 bases lay in between. The CDR3 spans 15 residues. The CDR3 is CAISAGTQEADTQYF. CDR3 sequence (DNA): TGTGCCATCAGTGCAGGGACTCAAGAGGCAGATACGCAGTATTTT.

This clone has just one count. The chain combines TRBV7-8 with TRBJ2-1; 9 bases fit TRBD2. Germline CDR1 and CDR2: SGHVS and FQNEAQ. Unmatched junction bases numbered 16, after V lost 5 bases and J lost 5 bases. CDR3 length: 18 amino acids. In DNA, the CDR3 is TGTGCCAGCAGCCCGACGGCTTCCTCTAGCGGGGCTAACAATGAGCAGTTCTTC. Protein: CASSPTASSSGANNEQFF.

The V call is TRBV5-1, the J call TRBJ1-1, with D possibly matching TRBD1 (5 bases). CDR3 size: 16 residues. Germline-derived CDR1 and CDR2 are SGHRS and YFSETQ. Trimming cost V 6 bases and J 5 bases, with 23 bases left between them. The CDR3 here is CASNPGSGQGRTEAFF. The CDR3 bases are TGCGCCAGCAACCCTGGTTCGGGTCAGGGCCGGACTGAAGCTTTCTTT.

CDR3 DNA sequence: TGTGCCAGCAGCCGACAGGGCTCACCCCTCCACTTT. Translating gives CASSRQGSPLHF. The J gene is TRBJ1-6, the V gene TRBV3-1 (or the pseudogene TRBV3-2), with 7 bases fitting TRBD1. Germline V lookup: CDR1 LGHDT, CDR2 YNNKEL (reference sequence). Trimming at V came to 4 bases and at J to 10 bases, leaving 1 base not matched to a gene. This CDR3 is 12 amino acids long.

The V call is TRBV29-1, the J call TRBJ2-2; D is perhaps TRBD1 (5 bases). The CDR3 totals 12 residues. CDR1 SQVTM and CDR2 ANQGSEA come from the germline V gene. V was shortened by 8 bases and J by 2 bases, with 9 bases between the two germline ends. The CDR3 DNA reads TGCAGCACAGGACAAAACACCGGGGAGCTGTTTTTT. It is translated as CSTGQNTGELFF.

The rearrangement links TRBV28 to TRBJ2-7; 9 positions agree with TRBD1. This CDR3 is 15 amino acids long. Germline CDR1 reads MDHEN; CDR2 reads SYDVKM. V lost 8 bases, J lost 5 bases, and 13 bases stayed unmatched. The CDR3 is CASPAPGTGLDEQYF. CDR3 sequence (DNA): TGTGCCAGCCCCGCCCCCGGGACAGGGCTCGACGAGCAGTACTTC.

In this sample, this clone turned up a few times. The chain employs TRBV5-5 and TRBJ1-2; TRBD1 agrees at 7 bases. The CDR3 is 14 amino acids. V lost 3 bases and J lost 6; bases outside the gene matches: 8. Germline CDR1 reads SGHKS; CDR2 reads YYEKEE (reference sequence). The CDR3 protein is CASSSTAGQDGYTF. As DNA, the CDR3 is TGTGCCAGCAGCTCGACAGCAGGACAGGATGGCTACACCTTC.

The rearrangement uses TRBV2 and TRBJ2-5; D is undetermined. CDR3 length: 12 residues. Trimming cost V 6 bases and J 2 bases, with 7 bases left between them. Germline CDR1 reads SNHLY; CDR2 reads FYNNEI. CDR3 in DNA: TGTGCCAGCAGCGCAACTCAAGAGACCCAGTACTTC. This codes for CASSATQETQYF.

The rearrangement links TRBV28 to TRBJ1-2; 7 bases match TRBD1. CDR3 length: 16 residues. Losses at the gene ends were 5 bases for V and 0 bases for J; bases not matched to a gene: 9. CDR1 is MDHEN and CDR2 is SYDVKM in the germline V gene. CDR3 bases: TGTGCCAGCAGTCTCGGGACAGCCCGAACTAACTATGGCTACACCTTC. This sequence encodes CASSLGTARTNYGYTF.

The chain joins TRBV2 to TRBJ1-5; 7 bases match TRBD1. The CDR3 extends over 15 amino acids. J gave up 9 bases and V 7 bases, and 15 bases lay outside the gene matches. The germline V gene encodes CDR1 SNHLY and CDR2 FYNNEI. CDR3 DNA sequence: TGTGCCAGCAAGAGAGACAGGGCAATTGTGGGGCCCCAGCATTTT. Amino acids: CASKRDRAIVGPQHF. Full variable domain (remainder filled in from reference TRBV2 and TRBJ1-5): EPEVTQTPSHQVTQMGQEVILRCVPISNHLYFYWYRQILGQKVEFLVSFYNNEISEKSEIFDDQFSVERPDGSNFTLKIRSTKLEDSAMYFCASKRDRAIVGPQHFGDGTRLSIL.

This clone was recorded only once. This rearrangement joins TRBV3-1 (or the pseudogene TRBV3-2) to TRBJ1-1; 9 bases line up with TRBD1. V was pared by 6 bases and J by 2 bases, with 1 base of the junction left unmatched. This CDR3 has 13 amino acids. CDR1 and CDR2 (germline): LGHDT, YNNKEL (reference sequence). The DNA of the CDR3 is TGTGCCAGCAGACAGGGGGCTAACACTGAAGCTTTCTTT. This sequence encodes CASRQGANTEAFF.

The chain joins TRBV21-1 to TRBJ1-6; the D call in the table, TRBD1, was not verified against the DNA. TRBV21-1 is noted as a pseudogene. The CDR3 spans 17 residues. The CDR3 reads CASSKAGSQVSESPLHF. The CDR3, as DNA: TGTGCCAGCAGCAAAGCGGGCAGCCAGGTATCGGAATCACCCCTCCACTTT.

The chain employs TRBV19 and TRBJ1-5, with a tentative D call TRBD1 (5 bases). Trimming left V 5 bases short and J 7 bases short, with 15 bases between. Germline-derived CDR1 and CDR2 are LNHDA and SQIVND (reference sequence). This CDR3 spans 14 amino acids. The CDR3 DNA is TGTGCCAGTAGTCGCGGGGCAGGTTTCCAGCCCCAGCATTTT. Amino acid sequence: CASSRGAGFQPQHF.